This T cell receptor beta chain emerged from a study of blood T cell repertoires in COVID-19. Looking at the study overall: The samples span acute and convalescent COVID-19 from the United States, Italy and Spain.

CDR1 and CDR2 (germline): LGHDT, YNNKEL (reference sequence). The CDR3 is made up of 15 amino acids. V was pared by 0 bases and J by 2 bases, with 3 bases of the junction left unmatched. TCRdb's table, derived via immunoSEQ multiplex PCR, lists solely in-frame clones and lacks some. Of some 150,000 clones listed, approximately 80% are singletons. Input material: peripheral blood. This TCR was recovered from a woman between 45 and 65 years old in a cohort sampled during active or convalescent COVID-19. The chain recombines TRBV3-1 (or the pseudogene TRBV3-2) with TRBJ1-2; 7 bases map to TRBD1. The CDR3 here is CASSQDTTGNYGYTF. Here the CDR3 DNA reads TGTGCCAGCAGCCAAGATACGACAGGGAACTATGGCTACACCTTC.